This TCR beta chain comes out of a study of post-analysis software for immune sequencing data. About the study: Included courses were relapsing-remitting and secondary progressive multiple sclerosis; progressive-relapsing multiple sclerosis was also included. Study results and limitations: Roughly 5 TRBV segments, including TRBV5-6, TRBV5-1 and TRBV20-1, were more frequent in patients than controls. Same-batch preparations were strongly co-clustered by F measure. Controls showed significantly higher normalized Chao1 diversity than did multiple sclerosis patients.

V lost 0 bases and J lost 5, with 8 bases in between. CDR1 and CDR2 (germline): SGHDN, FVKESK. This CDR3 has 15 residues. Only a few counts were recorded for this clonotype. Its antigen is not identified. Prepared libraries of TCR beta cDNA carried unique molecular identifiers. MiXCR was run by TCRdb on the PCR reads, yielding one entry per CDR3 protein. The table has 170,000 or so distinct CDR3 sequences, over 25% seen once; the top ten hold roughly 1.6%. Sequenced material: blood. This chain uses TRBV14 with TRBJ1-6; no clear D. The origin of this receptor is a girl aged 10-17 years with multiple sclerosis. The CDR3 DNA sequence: TGTGCCAGCAGCCAAGATACAGCCCATAATTCACCCCTCCACTTT. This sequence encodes CASSQDTAHNSPLHF.